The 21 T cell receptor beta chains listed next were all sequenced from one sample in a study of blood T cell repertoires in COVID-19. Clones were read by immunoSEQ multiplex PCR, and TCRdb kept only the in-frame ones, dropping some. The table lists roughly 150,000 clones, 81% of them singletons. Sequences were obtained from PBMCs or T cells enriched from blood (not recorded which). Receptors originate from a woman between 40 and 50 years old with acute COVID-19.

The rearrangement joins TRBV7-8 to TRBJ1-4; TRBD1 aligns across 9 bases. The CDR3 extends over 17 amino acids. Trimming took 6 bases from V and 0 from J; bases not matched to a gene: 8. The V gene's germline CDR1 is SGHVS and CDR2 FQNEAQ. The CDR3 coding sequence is TGTGCCAGCAGGCCCGGGACAGGGTTCACAACTAATGAAAAACTGTTTTTT. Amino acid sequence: CASRPGTGFTTNEKLFF.

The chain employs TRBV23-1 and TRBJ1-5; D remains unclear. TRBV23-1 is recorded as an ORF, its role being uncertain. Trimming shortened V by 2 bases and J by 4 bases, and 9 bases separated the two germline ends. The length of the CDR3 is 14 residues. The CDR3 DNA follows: TGCGCCAGCAGTCAACCGACAAGAAATCAGCCCCAGCATTTT. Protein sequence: CASSQPTRNQPQHF.

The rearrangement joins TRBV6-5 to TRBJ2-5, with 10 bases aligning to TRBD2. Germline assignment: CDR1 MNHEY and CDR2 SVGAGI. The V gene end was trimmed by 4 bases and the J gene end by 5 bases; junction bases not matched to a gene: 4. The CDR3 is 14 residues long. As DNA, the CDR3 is TGTGCCAGCAGTTCTCCGGGACTAGCGGAGACCCAGTACTTC. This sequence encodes CASSSPGLAETQYF.

The CDR3 sequence is CASSSGLAETSYEQYV. The CDR3 DNA reads TGTGCCAGCAGTTCTGGACTAGCGGAGACCTCCTACGAGCAGTACGTC. J is TRBJ2-7 and V is TRBV6-6; 10 nucleotides agree with TRBD2. After removal of 4 bases from V and 0 bases from J, the junction contained 6 bases not matched to a gene. This CDR3 is built from 16 residues. Germline CDR1 and CDR2: MNHNY and SVGAGI (reference sequence).

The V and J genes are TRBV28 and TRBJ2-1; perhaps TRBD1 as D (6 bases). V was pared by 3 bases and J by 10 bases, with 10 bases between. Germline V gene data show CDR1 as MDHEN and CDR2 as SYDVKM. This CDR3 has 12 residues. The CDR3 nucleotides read TGTGCCAGCAGTTTGCGAGGGGGAGAGCAGTTCTTC. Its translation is CASSLRGGEQFF.

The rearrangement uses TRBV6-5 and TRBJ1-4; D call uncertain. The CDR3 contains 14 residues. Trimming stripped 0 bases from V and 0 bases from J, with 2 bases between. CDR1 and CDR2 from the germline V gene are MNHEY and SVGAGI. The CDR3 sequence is CASSYSTTNEKLFF. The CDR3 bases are TGTGCCAGCAGTTACTCCACAACTAATGAAAAACTGTTTTTT.

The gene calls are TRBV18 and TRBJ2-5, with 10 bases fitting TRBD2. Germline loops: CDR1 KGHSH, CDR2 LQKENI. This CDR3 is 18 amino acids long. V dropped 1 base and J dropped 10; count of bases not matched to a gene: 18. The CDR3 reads CASSPLQAGLAGVGDQYF. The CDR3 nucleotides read TGTGCCAGCTCACCACTCCAAGCGGGGCTAGCGGGAGTCGGGGACCAGTACTTC. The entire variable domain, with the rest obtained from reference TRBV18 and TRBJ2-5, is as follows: NAGVMQNPRHLVRRRGQEARLRCSPMKGHSHVYWYRQLPEEGLKFMVYLQKENIIDESGMPKERFSAEFPKEGPSILRIQQVVRGDSAAYFCASSPLQAGLAGVGDQYFGPGTRLLVL.

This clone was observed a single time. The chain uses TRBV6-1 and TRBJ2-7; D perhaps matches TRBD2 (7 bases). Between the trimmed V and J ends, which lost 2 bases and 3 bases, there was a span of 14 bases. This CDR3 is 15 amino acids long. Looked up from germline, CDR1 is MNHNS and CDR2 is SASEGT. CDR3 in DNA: TGTGCCAGCAGTGAATGGTGGGGAGGGGGCTACGAGCAGTACTTC. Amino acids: CASSEWWGGGYEQYF.

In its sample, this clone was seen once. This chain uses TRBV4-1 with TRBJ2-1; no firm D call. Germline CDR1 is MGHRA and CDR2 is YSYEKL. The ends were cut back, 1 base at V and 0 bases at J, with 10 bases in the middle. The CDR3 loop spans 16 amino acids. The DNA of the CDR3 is TGCGCCAGCAGCCAAGCCGATACAAGCTCCTACAATGAGCAGTTCTTC. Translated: CASSQADTSSYNEQFF.

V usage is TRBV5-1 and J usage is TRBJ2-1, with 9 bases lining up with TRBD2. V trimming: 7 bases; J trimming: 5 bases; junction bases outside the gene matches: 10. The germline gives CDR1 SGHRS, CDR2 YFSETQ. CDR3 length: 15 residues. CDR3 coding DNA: TGCGCCAGCTCAGCCACCCTAGCGGGAAACAATGAGCAGTTCTTC. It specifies CASSATLAGNNEQFF.

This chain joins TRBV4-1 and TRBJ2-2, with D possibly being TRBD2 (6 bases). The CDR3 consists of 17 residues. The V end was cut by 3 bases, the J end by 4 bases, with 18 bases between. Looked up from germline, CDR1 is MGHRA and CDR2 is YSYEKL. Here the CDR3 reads CASSQQGRGIGTGELFF. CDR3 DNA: TGCGCCAGCAGCCAGCAGGGCCGCGGGATAGGCACCGGGGAGCTGTTTTTT.

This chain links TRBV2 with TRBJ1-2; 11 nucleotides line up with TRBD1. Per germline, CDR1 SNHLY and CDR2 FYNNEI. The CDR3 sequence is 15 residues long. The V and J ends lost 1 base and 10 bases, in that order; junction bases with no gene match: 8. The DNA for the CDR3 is TGTGCCAGCAGTGAAGGGAACTCGGGACAGGGGGACTACACCTTC. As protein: CASSEGNSGQGDYTF.

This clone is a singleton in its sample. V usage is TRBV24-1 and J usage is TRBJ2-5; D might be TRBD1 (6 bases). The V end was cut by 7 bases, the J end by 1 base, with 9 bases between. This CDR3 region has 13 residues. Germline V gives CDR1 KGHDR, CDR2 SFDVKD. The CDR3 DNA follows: TGTGCCACCAGGGGGGCGGCCCAAGAGACCCAGTACTTC. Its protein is CATRGAAQETQYF.

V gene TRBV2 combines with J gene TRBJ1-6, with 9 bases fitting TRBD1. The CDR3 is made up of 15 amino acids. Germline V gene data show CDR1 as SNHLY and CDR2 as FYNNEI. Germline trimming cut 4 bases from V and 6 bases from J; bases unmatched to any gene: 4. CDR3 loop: CASSVQGAPNSPLHF. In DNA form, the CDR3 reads TGTGCCAGCAGTGTACAGGGGGCGCCTAATTCACCCCTCCACTTT.

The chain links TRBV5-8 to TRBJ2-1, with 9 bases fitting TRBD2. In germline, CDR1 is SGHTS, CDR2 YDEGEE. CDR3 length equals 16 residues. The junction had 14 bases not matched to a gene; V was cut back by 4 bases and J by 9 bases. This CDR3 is CASSPGASGLAFEQFF. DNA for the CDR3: TGTGCCAGCAGCCCCGGGGCGTCGGGACTAGCTTTTGAGCAGTTCTTC.

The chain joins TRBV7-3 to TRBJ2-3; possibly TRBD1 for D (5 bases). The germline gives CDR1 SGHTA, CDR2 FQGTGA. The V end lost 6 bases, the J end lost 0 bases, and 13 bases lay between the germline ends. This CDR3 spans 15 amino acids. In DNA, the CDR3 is TGTGCCAGCAGTAGACAGACTCAAAGCACAGATACGCAGTATTTT. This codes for CASSRQTQSTDTQYF.

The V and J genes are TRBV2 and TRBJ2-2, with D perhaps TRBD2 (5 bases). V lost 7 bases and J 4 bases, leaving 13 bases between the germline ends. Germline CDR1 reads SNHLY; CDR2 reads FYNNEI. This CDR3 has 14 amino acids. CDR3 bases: TGTGCCAGCAACAGAGGGCAGTCCACCGGGGAGCTGTTTTTT. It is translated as CASNRGQSTGELFF. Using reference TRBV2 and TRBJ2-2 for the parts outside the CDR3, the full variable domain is EPEVTQTPSHQVTQMGQEVILRCVPISNHLYFYWYRQILGQKVEFLVSFYNNEISEKSEIFDDQFSVERPDGSNFTLKIRSTKLEDSAMYFCASNRGQSTGELFFGEGSRLTVL.

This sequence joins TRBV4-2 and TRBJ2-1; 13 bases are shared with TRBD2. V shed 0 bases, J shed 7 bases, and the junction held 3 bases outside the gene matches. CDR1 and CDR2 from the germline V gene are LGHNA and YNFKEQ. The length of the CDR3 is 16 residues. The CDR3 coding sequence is TGTGCCAGCAGCCAAGAACTAGCGGGAGGGTATAATGAGCAGTTCTTC. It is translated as CASSQELAGGYNEQFF.

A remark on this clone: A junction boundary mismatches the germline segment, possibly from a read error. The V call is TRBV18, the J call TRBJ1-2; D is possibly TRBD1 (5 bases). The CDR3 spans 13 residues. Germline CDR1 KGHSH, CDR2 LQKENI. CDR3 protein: CASSPSDTRASAF. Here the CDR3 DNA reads TGTGCCAGCTCACCTTCGGACACTCGCGCCAGTGCCTTC.

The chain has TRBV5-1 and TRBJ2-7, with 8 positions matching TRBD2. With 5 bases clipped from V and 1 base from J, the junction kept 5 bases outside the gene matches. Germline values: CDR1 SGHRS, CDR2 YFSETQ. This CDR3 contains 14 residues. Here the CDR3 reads CASSPASGSYEQYF. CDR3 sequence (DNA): TGCGCCAGCAGTCCTGCTAGCGGGTCCTACGAGCAGTACTTC.

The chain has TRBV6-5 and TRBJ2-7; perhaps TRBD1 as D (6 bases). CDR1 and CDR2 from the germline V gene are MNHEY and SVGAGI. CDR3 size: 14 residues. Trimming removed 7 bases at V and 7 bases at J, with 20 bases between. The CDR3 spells CASTPTTGLWEQYV. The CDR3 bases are TGTGCCAGCACTCCCACGACAGGTCTGTGGGAGCAGTACGTC.